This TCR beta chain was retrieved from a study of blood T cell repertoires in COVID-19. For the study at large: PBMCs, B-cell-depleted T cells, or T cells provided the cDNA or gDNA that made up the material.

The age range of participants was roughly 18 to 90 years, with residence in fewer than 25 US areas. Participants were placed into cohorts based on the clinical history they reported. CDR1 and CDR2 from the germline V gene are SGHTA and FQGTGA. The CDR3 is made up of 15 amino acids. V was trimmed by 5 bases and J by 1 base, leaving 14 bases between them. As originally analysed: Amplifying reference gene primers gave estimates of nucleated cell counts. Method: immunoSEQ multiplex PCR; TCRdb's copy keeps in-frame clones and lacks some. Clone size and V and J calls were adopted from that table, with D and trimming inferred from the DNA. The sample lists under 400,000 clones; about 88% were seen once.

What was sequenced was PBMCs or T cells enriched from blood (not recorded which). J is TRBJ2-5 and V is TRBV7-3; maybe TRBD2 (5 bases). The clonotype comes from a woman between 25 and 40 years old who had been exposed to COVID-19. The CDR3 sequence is CASSPGDLAQETQYF. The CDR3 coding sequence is TGTGCCAGCAGCCCCGGTGACCTAGCCCAAGAGACCCAGTACTTC.